Listed here are 32 T cell receptor beta chains from one sample, sequenced in a study of Ad26.COV2.S vaccination and SARS-CoV-2 variants. TCRdb keeps only in-frame clones here, not all; method: immunoSEQ multiplex PCR. This sample has some 290,000 clones, with about 86% found just once. The treatment: around 19 received Ad26.COV2.S at low or high dose, single or two shots; about 5 received placebo; per-sample allocation not given. Day 63 after the first injection of vaccine or placebo was the sampling time. The material was peripheral blood, obtained in a trial of Ad26.COV2.S vaccine versus placebo. The receptors derive from a person aged 18-60 years who received the Ad26.COV2.S COVID-19 vaccine or a placebo.

Of note for this clone: Other DNA sequences of this sample code for an identical CDR3. CDR3 sequence: CASSVHRDPLYGYTF. The DNA of the CDR3 is TGTGCCAGCAGCGTCCACAGGGATCCTCTTTATGGCTACACCTTC. V usage is TRBV9 and J usage is TRBJ1-2, with D maybe TRBD1 (6 bases). The V end lost 2 bases, the J end lost 5 bases, and 16 bases lay between the germline ends. This CDR3 contains 15 residues. Germline values: CDR1 SGDLS, CDR2 YYNGEE.

CDR3 loop: CASSATGLGRDEQFF. CDR3 nucleotides: TGTGCCAGCAGTGCTACAGGCCTTGGGAGGGATGAGCAGTTCTTC. The chain joins TRBV2 to TRBJ2-1, with TRBD2 matching 7 bases. V shed 4 bases, J shed 8 bases, and the junction held 11 bases outside the gene matches. The CDR3 has 15 amino acids. Germline CDR1 reads SNHLY; CDR2 reads FYNNEI.

This chain uses TRBV27 with TRBJ1-5; TRBD1 aligns across 7 bases. Per the germline V gene, CDR1 is MNHEY and CDR2 is SMNVEV (reference sequence). The length of the CDR3 is 17 residues. Trimming at V came to 5 bases and at J to 6 bases, leaving 16 bases not matched to a gene. The CDR3 is CASSKSTGAGRSQPQHF. CDR3 nucleotide sequence: TGTGCCAGCAGTAAGAGCACAGGGGCTGGTAGGAGTCAGCCCCAGCATTTT.

V gene TRBV20-1 combines with J gene TRBJ2-6, with D uncertain. Trimming stripped 3 bases from V and 0 bases from J, with 12 bases between. The CDR3 loop spans 16 amino acids. Germline values: CDR1 DFQATT, CDR2 SNEGSKA (reference sequence). The CDR3 sequence is CSASSGRISGANVLTF. The DNA of the CDR3 is TGCAGTGCTAGTTCCGGACGAATCTCTGGGGCCAACGTCCTGACTTTC.

The chain couples TRBV20-1 to TRBJ2-3, with 8 bases matching TRBD2. J gave up 2 bases and V 3 bases, and 7 bases lay outside the gene matches. The CDR3 is 15 amino acids. Germline V gives CDR1 DFQATT, CDR2 SNEGSKA (reference sequence). The DNA for the CDR3 is TGCAGTGCTAGTTGGGCGGGGGGATTCACAGATACGCAGTATTTT. Translated: CSASWAGGFTDTQYF.

The chain links TRBV4-2 to TRBJ1-2, with 11 bases that match TRBD1. Germline CDR1 and CDR2: LGHNA and YNFKEQ. This CDR3 contains 16 residues. V was pared by 0 bases and J by 4 bases, with 4 bases of the junction left unmatched. CDR3 nucleotides: TGTGCCAGCAGCCAAGAGGGCGGGACAGGGGGCTATGGCTACACCTTC. Translating gives CASSQEGGTGGYGYTF.

This clone was counted at least ten times. This chain uses TRBV5-1 with TRBJ2-3, with TRBD1 identical over 9 bases. Germline lookup yields CDR1 SGHRS and CDR2 YFSETQ. This CDR3 has 18 amino acids. Unmatched junction bases numbered 13, after V lost 5 bases and J lost 0 bases. The CDR3 protein is CASRLRPGQGFSTDTQYF. In nucleotides, the CDR3 is TGCGCCAGCAGACTCAGACCCGGACAGGGGTTCAGCACAGATACGCAGTATTTT.

The rearrangement links TRBV27 to TRBJ2-1; D unresolved. Trimming pared 2 bases from V and 6 bases from J, leaving 8 bases between. The CDR3 length is 13 residues. Germline V CDR1 and CDR2: MNHEY, SMNVEV (reference sequence). CDR3 nucleotide sequence: TGTGCCAGCAGTTTACAGACTCGCAATGAGCAGTTCTTC. This encodes CASSLQTRNEQFF.

This chain uses TRBV30 with TRBJ1-1; TRBD1 might be the D (5 bases). Germline V gene lookup returns CDR1 GTSNPN and CDR2 SVGIG (reference sequence). The V and J ends lost 0 bases and 11 bases respectively, with 10 bases between them. The CDR3 runs to 11 residues. The DNA of the CDR3 is TGTGCCTGGAGTGTACAGGTTGACGCTTTCTTT. As protein: CAWSVQVDAFF.

J is TRBJ1-1 and V is TRBV7-9; 8 nucleotides agree with TRBD1. This CDR3 is built from 16 residues. The germline V gene encodes CDR1 SEHNR and CDR2 FQNEAQ (reference sequence). The V segment lost 2 bases and the J segment 7 bases; nucleotides outside the gene matches: 12. CDR3 DNA sequence: TGTGCCAGCAGCTTACAAAGGACAGGGTTGAAGGATGAAGCTTTCTTT. Its protein is CASSLQRTGLKDEAFF.

J is TRBJ1-1 and V is TRBV5-1; D gene ambiguous. Germline V lookup: CDR1 SGHRS, CDR2 YFSETQ. V lost 4 bases and J lost 3, with 13 bases in between. This CDR3 is built from 14 residues. The CDR3 sequence is CASSEQGRDTEAFF. For the CDR3, the DNA is TGCGCCAGCAGCGAGCAAGGGAGAGACACTGAAGCTTTCTTT.

The genes are TRBV13 and TRBJ1-6; the match to TRBD1 covers 9 bases. Trimming at V came to 5 bases and at J to 6 bases, leaving 11 bases not matched to a gene. The CDR3 runs to 17 residues. Germline CDR1 and CDR2: PRHDT and FYEKMQ (reference sequence). The CDR3, as DNA: TGTGCCAGCAGCCAAGGGACAGGGAGGAACACTAATTCACCCCTCCACTTT. This encodes CASSQGTGRNTNSPLHF.

This clone showed up just once. The DNA of the CDR3 is TGCGCCAGCAGCCTACTAGGACGTGAGCAGTTCTTC. Its protein is CASSLLGREQFF. The chain is built from TRBV4-3 and TRBJ2-1; D is perhaps TRBD2 (5 bases). Germline V CDR1 and CDR2: LGHNA, YSLEER. V was trimmed by 4 bases and J by 9 bases, leaving 10 bases between them. This CDR3 region has 12 residues.

This rearrangement joins TRBV9 to TRBJ2-1, with 10 bases identical to TRBD2. The germline gives CDR1 SGDLS, CDR2 YYNGEE. The CDR3 is 15 residues long. With V trimmed by 3 bases and J by 9 bases, 9 bases remained unmatched. The CDR3 spells CASSALSGGVVEQFF. CDR3 sequence (DNA): TGTGCCAGCAGCGCCCTGAGCGGGGGGGTAGTTGAGCAGTTCTTC.

This chain connects TRBV9 to TRBJ1-1; D is ambiguous. This CDR3 contains 14 residues. V was trimmed by 0 bases and J by 5 bases, leaving 11 bases between them. CDR1 and CDR2 from the germline V gene are SGDLS and YYNGEE. Written as DNA, the CDR3 is TGTGCCAGCAGCGTAGATCCGGGTTGGACTGAAGCTTTCTTT. It is translated as CASSVDPGWTEAFF.

V and J are TRBV15 and TRBJ2-1, with TRBD2 identical over 7 bases. The CDR3 length is 19 residues. With V trimmed by 2 bases and J by 3 bases, 16 bases remained unmatched. Germline CDR1 and CDR2: LNHNV and YYDKDF (reference sequence). The CDR3 bases are TGTGCCACCAGCAGACCCTGGGGGGGGAAAGGGATTAGCTACAATGAGCAGTTCTTC. Encoded protein: CATSRPWGGKGISYNEQFF.

The chain uses TRBV6-2 or TRBV6-3 and TRBJ2-7, with D perhaps matching TRBD1 or TRBD2 (5 bases each). Germline loops: CDR1 MNHEY, CDR2 SVGEGT. CDR3 length equals 17 residues. V dropped 6 bases and J dropped 0 bases, with 21 bases sitting between them. This CDR3 reads CASSRFGDLGGSYEQYF. The CDR3 region has the DNA TGTGCCAGCAGCCGATTCGGGGACCTCGGCGGCTCCTACGAGCAGTACTTC.

There are a few counts of this clone. The J gene is TRBJ1-5, the V gene TRBV10-3; the match to TRBD1 covers 7 bases. Trimming at V came to 7 bases and at J to 2 bases, leaving 5 bases not matched to a gene. Germline V lookup: CDR1 ENHRY, CDR2 SYGVKD. The CDR3 consists of 14 residues. The CDR3 coding sequence is TGTGCCATCAAAAGTGACAGGGGCAATCAGCCCCAGCATTTT. This sequence encodes CAIKSDRGNQPQHF.

The chain couples TRBV7-2 to TRBJ1-2; 7 bases map to TRBD1. Germline trimming cut 1 base from V and 0 bases from J; bases unmatched to any gene: 5. CDR3 size: 16 residues. Germline CDR1 is SGHTA and CDR2 is FQGNSA. CDR3 sequence (DNA): TGTGCCAGCAGCTTAGTCGCGACAGGGACTAACTATGGCTACACCTTC. Amino acids: CASSLVATGTNYGYTF.

The chain joins TRBV24-1 to TRBJ2-2; D is ambiguous. Trimming stripped 4 bases from V and 0 bases from J, with 8 bases between. The CDR3 runs to 15 residues. Germline assignment: CDR1 KGHDR and CDR2 SFDVKD. CDR3 coding DNA: TGTGCCACCAGTGAGGGCCGTTCGAACACCGGGGAGCTGTTTTTT. The encoded protein is CATSEGRSNTGELFF.

The chain employs TRBV7-9 and TRBJ2-1; 7 bases are a match to TRBD1. The germline V gene has CDR1 SEHNR and CDR2 FQNEAQ (reference sequence). CDR3 length: 14 residues. The ends lost 2 bases at V and 6 bases at J; junction bases unmatched: 4. In nucleotides, the CDR3 is TGTGCCAGCAGCTTATTGAAGGGGGCCAATGAGCAGTTCTTC. It codes for CASSLLKGANEQFF.

V and J are TRBV7-2 and TRBJ2-2; D is possibly TRBD1 or TRBD2 (5 bases each). In germline, CDR1 is SGHTA, CDR2 FQGNSA. The CDR3 is made up of 17 amino acids. Trimming stripped 6 bases from V and 5 bases from J, with 22 bases between. The CDR3 protein is CASRTKGLGPSTGELFF. The CDR3 nucleotides are TGTGCCAGCAGAACCAAAGGGCTGGGACCGAGTACCGGGGAGCTGTTTTTT. The complete variable domain, with remaining parts taken from reference TRBV7-2 and TRBJ2-2, reads GAGVSQSPSNKVTEKGKDVELRCDPISGHTALYWYRQSLGQGLEFLIYFQGNSAPDKSGLPSDRFSAERTGGSVSTLTIQRTQQEDSAVYLCASRTKGLGPSTGELFFGEGSRLTVL.

This chain connects TRBV10-3 to TRBJ1-1, with D perhaps TRBD1 (6 bases). V was cut by 5 bases and J by 1 base, with 11 bases left in between. This CDR3 is 14 amino acids long. CDR1 ENHRY and CDR2 SYGVKD come from the germline V gene. CDR3 protein: CAISQEGGNTEAFF. CDR3 DNA: TGTGCCATCAGTCAAGAGGGGGGGAACACTGAAGCTTTCTTT.

The chain recombines TRBV10-3 with TRBJ1-4; 7 nucleotides line up with TRBD1. The germline V gene encodes CDR1 ENHRY and CDR2 SYGVKD. J was trimmed by 8 bases and V by 6 bases; bases with no gene match: 12. The CDR3 has 15 amino acids. Here the CDR3 reads CAISTSRDSGEKLFF. The DNA of the CDR3 is TGTGCCATCAGCACCTCCCGGGACAGTGGAGAAAAACTGTTTTTT.

The V and J genes are TRBV5-4 and TRBJ2-3, with a weak D call TRBD2 (5 bases). Between the trimmed V and J ends, which lost 2 bases and 4 bases, there was a span of 14 bases. CDR3 length: 15 amino acids. Germline CDR1 is SGHNT and CDR2 is YYREEE (reference sequence). The CDR3 spells CASSLASAGADTQYF. In nucleotides, the CDR3 is TGTGCCAGCAGCTTAGCTTCGGCGGGCGCAGATACGCAGTATTTT.

The chain combines TRBV7-8 with TRBJ2-1; 14 nucleotides line up with TRBD2. The CDR3 contains 15 residues. Looked up from germline, CDR1 is SGHVS and CDR2 is FQNEAQ. Trimming removed 3 bases from V and 11 bases from J; junction bases left unmatched: 6. This CDR3 is CASSFQTSGGAQQFF. For the CDR3, the DNA is TGTGCCAGCAGCTTCCAGACTAGCGGGGGGGCACAGCAGTTCTTC.

The J gene is TRBJ1-3, the V gene TRBV30, with D hard to call. Per the germline V gene, CDR1 is GTSNPN and CDR2 is SVGIG (reference sequence). V dropped 4 bases and J dropped 0 bases, with 10 bases sitting between them. The CDR3 contains 14 residues. The CDR3 bases are TGTGCCTGGAAATTCTTGGACTCTGGAAACACCATATATTTT. This codes for CAWKFLDSGNTIYF.

This chain connects TRBV7-3 to TRBJ2-1; the D is unclear. The CDR3 spans 11 residues. Trimming pared 5 bases from V and 13 bases from J, leaving 12 bases between. CDR1 is SGHTA and CDR2 is FQGTGA in the germline V gene. The DNA for the CDR3 is TGTGCCAGCAGCACCGGCCAGTTACAGTTCTTC. It translates to CASSTGQLQFF.

Turning to this clone: Other nucleotide sequences from this sample produce the same CDR3. CDR3 sequence: CATSRDNYGYTF. Here the CDR3 DNA reads TGTGCCACCAGCAGAGATAATTATGGCTACACCTTC. The chain uses TRBV15 and TRBJ1-2; D gene unclear. Germline CDR1 LNHNV, CDR2 YYDKDF (reference sequence). V lost 0 bases and J 5 bases, leaving 4 bases between the germline ends. CDR3 length: 12 residues. Variable domain in full (rest from reference TRBV15 and TRBJ1-2): DAMVIQNPRYQVTQFGKPVTLSCSQTLNHNVMYWYQQKSSQAPKLLFHYYDKDFNNEADTPDNFQSRRPNTSFCFLDIRSPGLGDTAMYLCATSRDNYGYTFGSGTRLTVV.

The rearrangement uses TRBV27 and TRBJ2-7, with 11 bases matching TRBD1. J lost 0 bases, V lost 6 bases, and 1 base had no gene match. The CDR3 is 14 residues long. CDR1 is MNHEY, CDR2 SMNVEV, per germline (reference sequence). The CDR3 DNA follows: TGTGCCAGCAGCGGGACAGGGGGCTCCTACGAGCAGTACTTC. It is translated as CASSGTGGSYEQYF.

This clone showed up just once. This chain uses TRBV27 with TRBJ1-2, with D possibly TRBD1 on 5 matching bases. V was trimmed by 5 bases and J by 4 bases, leaving 14 bases between them. Germline V gene data show CDR1 as MNHEY and CDR2 as SMNVEV (reference sequence). CDR3 length: 14 residues. The CDR3 here is CASSPNTGGYGYTF. In DNA form, the CDR3 reads TGTGCCAGCAGTCCCAACACAGGCGGCTATGGCTACACCTTC.

The V call is TRBV7-9, the J call TRBJ1-5; D remains unclear. Germline V gene data show CDR1 as SEHNR and CDR2 as FQNEAQ (reference sequence). Deletions cut 1 base from V and 0 bases from J, with 13 bases between. This CDR3 spans 17 amino acids. The DNA of the CDR3 is TGTGCCAGCAGCTTAGAATCTTTGTTGGGTAGCAATCAGCCCCAGCATTTT. As protein: CASSLESLLGSNQPQHF.